These T cell receptor beta chains were read from a single sample in a study of OX40 agonist ivuxolimab in advanced cancers. Clones were read by immunoSEQ multiplex PCR, and TCRdb kept only the in-frame ones, dropping some. In the table there are more than 55,000 clones, 70% to 85% of which are singletons. The sequencing here drew on CD4+ or CD8+ T cells sorted from blood, taken in a trial of the OX40 agonist ivuxolimab. Receptors originate from an adult with an advanced solid tumor such as melanoma, head and neck, liver or kidney cancer. The CDR3 runs from the conserved cysteine through the conserved F or W. The order of the fields is D gene, J gene, V gene, clone size, CDR3 protein, CDR3 DNA. A D gene is named only where the DNA matches it firmly. The size field is filled for only some rows; it gives once, few, many or a size class.

>TRBD2|TRBJ2-1|TRBV30|-
CASLTASGVNEQFF
TGTGCCTCCCTTACGGCTAGCGGGGTCAATGAGCAGTTCTTC
>-|TRBJ2-7|TRBV2|-
CASFRGGDEQYF
TGTGCCAGCTTCAGGGGAGGGGACGAGCAGTACTTC
>TRBD1|TRBJ1-2|TRBV6-5|-
CASSQGQGVYGYTF
TGTGCCAGCAGTCAGGGACAGGGAGTCTATGGCTACACCTTC
>-|TRBJ1-5|TRBV6-6|-
CASSYRENQPQHF
TGTGCCAGCAGTTACCGGGAGAATCAGCCCCAGCATTTT
>TRBD2|TRBJ2-5|TRBV9|-
CASSVDGRGSLWETQYF
TGTGCCAGCAGCGTAGATGGGAGGGGTTCTTTGTGGGAGACCCAGTACTTC
>-|TRBJ1-4|TRBV5-5|once
CASSKGSNEKLFF
TGTGCCAGCAGCAAGGGGTCTAATGAAAAACTGTTTTTT
>TRBD1|TRBJ2-2|TRBV27|-
CASIQQGGLANTGELFF
TGTGCCAGCATACAACAGGGGGGACTGGCGAACACCGGGGAGCTGTTTTTT
>-|TRBJ2-1|TRBV12-5|-
CASGELGFGVQFF
TGTGCTAGTGGAGAATTGGGGTTTGGGGTGCAGTTCTTC
>TRBD1|TRBJ2-1|TRBV5-6|-
CASSLQGAFYNEQFF
TGTGCCAGCAGCTTGCAGGGGGCGTTTTACAATGAGCAGTTCTTC
>TRBD1|TRBJ1-4|TRBV6-1|-
CASSRDRANEKLFF
TGTGCCAGCAGCCGCGACAGGGCTAATGAAAAACTGTTTTTT
>-|TRBJ2-5|TRBV19|-
CASSTSRRTQETQYF
TGTGCCAGTAGTACCTCCCGGCGTACCCAAGAGACCCAGTACTTC
>-|TRBJ1-3|TRBV9|-
CASSVEGSGNTIYF
TGTGCCAGCAGCGTAGAAGGGTCTGGAAACACCATATATTTT
>-|TRBJ1-6|TRBV6-1|-
CASSEVLGRESPLHF
TGTGCCAGCAGTGAAGTATTGGGCAGGGAATCACCCCTCCACTTT
>-|TRBJ1-1|TRBV7-2|-
CASSFRAGNTEAFF
TGTGCCAGCAGCTTCCGGGCAGGGAACACTGAAGCTTTCTTT
>-|TRBJ1-1|TRBV5-6|once
CASSLVVSRMNTEAFF
TGTGCCAGCAGCTTAGTTGTAAGTCGCATGAACACTGAAGCTTTCTTT
>-|TRBJ1-2|TRBV28|medium-sized
CASSRTYGYTF
TGTGCCAGCAGCCGGACTTATGGCTACACCTTC
>TRBD1|TRBJ2-7|TRBV2|-
CASRRDRGLEYEQYF
TGTGCCAGCAGACGCGACAGGGGTTTAGAATACGAGCAGTACTTC
>-|TRBJ1-2|TRBV9|few
CASSVGRNYGYTF
TGTGCCAGCAGCGTAGGCAGGAACTATGGCTACACCTTC
>-|TRBJ2-4|TRBV5-8|-
CASSLFPAFEYF
TGTGCCAGCAGCTTGTTTCCAGCTTTCGAGTACTTC
>-|TRBJ2-7|TRBV30|-
CAWNQGGWSYEQYF
TGTGCCTGGAATCAAGGTGGGTGGTCCTACGAGCAGTACTTC
>-|TRBJ1-4|TRBV28|-
CASKGNEKLFF
TGTGCCAGCAAGGGTAATGAAAAACTGTTTTTT
>-|TRBJ1-3|TRBV10-3|-
CAIRGLLSGNTIYF
TGTGCCATCAGGGGGCTACTCTCTGGAAACACCATATATTTT
>-|TRBJ2-1|TRBV28|-
CASSLATAEQFF
TGTGCCAGCAGTTTAGCGACCGCTGAGCAGTTCTTC
>-|TRBJ1-2|TRBV2|-
CASSEGPGYTF
TGTGCCAGCAGTGAGGGGCCAGGCTACACCTTC
>-|TRBJ2-1|TRBV5-1|-
CASSPDPDPYNEQFF
TGCGCCAGCAGCCCGGACCCGGACCCATACAATGAGCAGTTCTTC
>-|TRBJ1-1|TRBV19|once
CATTGQANTEAFF
TGTGCCACCACGGGGCAAGCGAACACTGAAGCTTTCTTT
>-|TRBJ1-3|TRBV2|-
CASTRGKALTLNTIYF
TGTGCCAGCACCAGAGGGAAGGCCCTAACCTTAAACACCATATATTTT
>-|TRBJ1-5|TRBV6-6|-
CASRRAFSDNQPQHF
TGTGCCAGCAGACGGGCCTTTAGCGACAATCAGCCCCAGCATTTT
>-|TRBJ2-1|TRBV27|-
CASSLDRGPGEGREQFF
TGTGCCAGCAGTTTAGATAGGGGCCCGGGGGAAGGTAGGGAGCAGTTCTTC
>-|TRBJ2-7|TRBV7-9|-
CASSLRGIYEQYF
TGTGCCAGCAGCTTACGAGGGATCTACGAGCAGTACTTC
>-|TRBJ1-1|TRBV14|-
CASSQERGTEAFF
TGTGCCAGCAGCCAAGAACGGGGCACTGAAGCTTTCTTT
>-|TRBJ2-2|TRBV10-2|few
CASRQGPNTGELFF
TGCGCCAGCCGCCAGGGTCCGAACACCGGGGAGCTGTTTTTT
>TRBD1|TRBJ2-7|TRBV28|-
CASSLGVQGMSEQYF
TGTGCCAGCAGCCTGGGGGTACAGGGGATGAGTGAGCAGTACTTC
>-|TRBJ1-1|TRBV7-8|-
CASSLARWSGLMNTEAFF
TGTGCCAGCAGCTTAGCGAGATGGTCAGGGTTGATGAACACTGAAGCTTTCTTT
>-|TRBJ1-3|TRBV19|-
CASSMPLATGNTIYF
TGTGCCAGTAGTATGCCCTTGGCCACTGGAAACACCATATATTTT
>-|TRBJ1-1|TRBV5-8|-
CASSLGIGVTEAFF
TGTGCCAGCAGCCTAGGCATAGGGGTCACTGAAGCTTTCTTT
>-|TRBJ1-6|TRBV25-1|-
CASKQSNSPLHF
TGTGCCAGCAAACAGTCGAATTCACCCCTCCACTTT
>TRBD2|TRBJ2-1|TRBV7-2|-
CASSLLAGGHYNEQFF
TGTGCCAGCAGCTTACTAGCGGGAGGGCACTACAATGAGCAGTTCTTC
>-|TRBJ1-2|TRBV4-3|-
CASSQDHGVGYGYTF
TGCGCCAGCAGCCAAGATCACGGGGTCGGGTATGGCTACACCTTC
>-|TRBJ2-7|TRBV19|few
CASSPSGDGAYEQYF
TGTGCCAGTAGTCCAAGTGGGGACGGTGCCTACGAGCAGTACTTC
>TRBD2|TRBJ2-1|TRBV7-9|-
CASSPASGAYNEQFF
TGTGCCAGCAGCCCGGCTAGCGGGGCCTACAATGAGCAGTTCTTC
>-|TRBJ2-6|TRBV11-2|-
CASSWTDSGANVLTF
TGTGCCAGCAGCTGGACAGACTCTGGGGCCAACGTCCTGACTTTC
>-|TRBJ2-6|TRBV6-1|-
CASSERTLGSGANVLTF
TGTGCCAGCAGTGAAAGGACCCTTGGCTCTGGGGCCAACGTCCTGACTTTC
>TRBD1|TRBJ2-7|TRBV6-1|-
CASRERTGGAPYEQYF
TGTGCCAGCAGAGAACGGACAGGGGGCGCACCGTACGAGCAGTACTTC
>-|TRBJ2-1|TRBV7-9|once
CASSLGVSGNEQFF
TGTGCCAGCAGCTTAGGGGTCTCGGGCAATGAGCAGTTCTTC
>TRBD1|TRBJ2-7|TRBV5-8|-
CASSLGAGTGGYEQYF
TGTGCCAGCAGCTTGGGGGCCGGGACAGGGGGCTACGAGCAGTACTTC
>TRBD1|TRBJ1-3|TRBV5-1|-
CASSSTPGQSGNTIYF
TGCGCCAGCAGCTCCACTCCGGGACAGTCTGGAAACACCATATATTTT